This is a list of T cell receptor beta chains from one sample in a study of blood T cell repertoires in COVID-19. Clones were read by immunoSEQ multiplex PCR, and TCRdb kept only the in-frame ones, dropping some. Of 200,000 or so clones listed, more than 85% were seen once; the top ten hold 0.8% to 1%. The sample consisted of peripheral blood. The receptors here all came from a man aged 55 to 70 with COVID-19, enrolled during active disease. CDR3s include the opening cysteine and the closing phenylalanine or tryptophan. Fields, in order: clone size, V gene, D gene, CDR3 length, J gene, CDR3 DNA, CDR3 protein. D genes are given only for firm matches. A clone size is listed for some rows: how often the clone was seen (once, few, many), or a class if it is expanded.

clone_size: NA
v_call: TRBV9
d_call: NA
cdr3_length: 12
j_call: TRBJ2-1
cdr3_nt: TGTGCCAGCAGCGCTAGGGAGAGTGAGCAGTTCTTC
cdr3_aa: CASSARESEQFF

clone_size: NA
v_call: TRBV19
d_call: NA
cdr3_length: 15
j_call: TRBJ1-5
cdr3_nt: TGTGCCAGTAGTATAGAACCCCCCACGGCTAGGCCCCAGCATTTT
cdr3_aa: CASSIEPPTARPQHF

clone_size: NA
v_call: TRBV4-2
d_call: TRBD2
cdr3_length: 17
j_call: TRBJ2-3
cdr3_nt: TGTGCCAGCAGCCAAGTTATTGGCGGGGGGGCCGTGGCTACGCAGTATTTT
cdr3_aa: CASSQVIGGGAVATQYF

clone_size: NA
v_call: TRBV5-1
d_call: TRBD1
cdr3_length: 15
j_call: TRBJ2-1
cdr3_nt: TGCGCCAGCACCCCAACAGGGGGAGGATACAATGAGCAGTTCTTC
cdr3_aa: CASTPTGGGYNEQFF

clone_size: NA
v_call: TRBV18
d_call: TRBD1
cdr3_length: 18
j_call: TRBJ1-5
cdr3_nt: TGTGCCAGCTCACCACCATTAGGGACAGGGGCCGCCAATCAGCCCCAGCATTTT
cdr3_aa: CASSPPLGTGAANQPQHF

clone_size: NA
v_call: TRBV27
d_call: NA
cdr3_length: 15
j_call: TRBJ2-7
cdr3_nt: TGTGCCAGCAGTCTACAGAGCACGAGTCTCTACGAGCAGTACTTC
cdr3_aa: CASSLQSTSLYEQYF

clone_size: NA
v_call: TRBV3-1/TRBV3-2
d_call: TRBD2
cdr3_length: 14
j_call: TRBJ2-7
cdr3_nt: TGTGCCAGCAGCCAAGGGGGGGGTCCCTACGAGCAGTACTTC
cdr3_aa: CASSQGGGPYEQYF

clone_size: NA
v_call: TRBV19
d_call: TRBD2
cdr3_length: 19
j_call: TRBJ2-1
cdr3_nt: TGTGCCAGTAGCCCTGACAGGGTAGGACTAGCGGGGGGCTGGAATGAGCAGTTCTTC
cdr3_aa: CASSPDRVGLAGGWNEQFF

clone_size: once
v_call: TRBV7-2
d_call: TRBD1
cdr3_length: 17
j_call: TRBJ1-4
cdr3_nt: TGTGCCAGCAGCTTAGCGGGACAGGGGGGACCTAATGAAAAACTGTTTTTT
cdr3_aa: CASSLAGQGGPNEKLFF

clone_size: NA
v_call: TRBV6-2/TRBV6-3
d_call: TRBD2
cdr3_length: 19
j_call: TRBJ2-1
cdr3_nt: TGTGCCAGCAGTTACTCGATCTCTAGCGGGAGGGCCGGCTACAATGAGCAGTTCTTC
cdr3_aa: CASSYSISSGRAGYNEQFF

clone_size: NA
v_call: TRBV7-2
d_call: TRBD2
cdr3_length: 16
j_call: TRBJ2-1
cdr3_nt: TGTGCCAGCAGCCTACGACCACTAGCGGCAGGGGATGAGCAGTTCTTC
cdr3_aa: CASSLRPLAAGDEQFF

clone_size: NA
v_call: TRBV30
d_call: NA
cdr3_length: 15
j_call: TRBJ1-2
cdr3_nt: TGTGCCTGGAGTGTAGGGGGTCCGCGGAGCTATGGCTACACCTTC
cdr3_aa: CAWSVGGPRSYGYTF

clone_size: NA
v_call: TRBV19
d_call: NA
cdr3_length: 16
j_call: TRBJ1-1
cdr3_nt: TGTGCCAGTAGTATTCCGGGACTGAGAGTGGACACTGAAGCTTTCTTT
cdr3_aa: CASSIPGLRVDTEAFF

clone_size: NA
v_call: TRBV28
d_call: TRBD2
cdr3_length: 18
j_call: TRBJ2-1
cdr3_nt: TGTGCCAGCAGTCTGCCGGGACTAGCAAGGTCCTCCTACAATGAGCAGTTCTTC
cdr3_aa: CASSLPGLARSSYNEQFF

clone_size: NA
v_call: TRBV29-1
d_call: NA
cdr3_length: 10
j_call: TRBJ1-2
cdr3_nt: TGCAGCGTTGGAGGCTATGGCTACACCTTC
cdr3_aa: CSVGGYGYTF

clone_size: NA
v_call: TRBV7-2
d_call: TRBD1
cdr3_length: 14
j_call: TRBJ1-2
cdr3_nt: TGTGCCAGCAGCTACTCGACAGGGGGCTATGGCTACACCTTC
cdr3_aa: CASSYSTGGYGYTF

clone_size: few
v_call: TRBV27
d_call: TRBD2
cdr3_length: 16
j_call: TRBJ2-3
cdr3_nt: TGTGCCAGCAGTCTCATAGCGGGAGGGCGGGGGAGTACGCAGTATTTT
cdr3_aa: CASSLIAGGRGSTQYF

clone_size: once
v_call: TRBV5-1
d_call: NA
cdr3_length: 14
j_call: TRBJ1-4
cdr3_nt: TGCGCCAGCAGCCTGCGGGGGCCTAATGAAAAACTGTTTTTT
cdr3_aa: CASSLRGPNEKLFF

clone_size: NA
v_call: TRBV2
d_call: TRBD2
cdr3_length: 15
j_call: TRBJ2-3
cdr3_nt: TGTGCCAGCAGTGAACGCCTAGCGGGCACAGATACGCAGTATTTT
cdr3_aa: CASSERLAGTDTQYF

clone_size: NA
v_call: TRBV28
d_call: NA
cdr3_length: 15
j_call: TRBJ1-2
cdr3_nt: TGTGCCAGCAGTCCCCCTCCGGTGGGGCTAGGGGGCTACACCTTC
cdr3_aa: CASSPPPVGLGGYTF

clone_size: NA
v_call: TRBV7-2
d_call: NA
cdr3_length: 14
j_call: TRBJ2-7
cdr3_nt: TGTGCCAGCAGCTTCGTACGGAGCTCCTACGAGCAGTACTTC
cdr3_aa: CASSFVRSSYEQYF

clone_size: NA
v_call: TRBV11-3
d_call: TRBD2
cdr3_length: 15
j_call: TRBJ2-7
cdr3_nt: TGTGCCAGCAGCCTGGGGGGGGGTTTCGGCTACGAGCAGTACTTC
cdr3_aa: CASSLGGGFGYEQYF

clone_size: NA
v_call: TRBV10-3
d_call: TRBD1
cdr3_length: 16
j_call: TRBJ1-2
cdr3_nt: TGTGCCATCAGTGAGTCACAGGGGAGGTTGGCTGATGGCTACACCTTC
cdr3_aa: CAISESQGRLADGYTF

clone_size: NA
v_call: TRBV28
d_call: TRBD1
cdr3_length: 14
j_call: TRBJ1-5
cdr3_nt: TGTGCCAGCCTCCGGACAGGGGGCGGCCAGCCCCAGCATTTT
cdr3_aa: CASLRTGGGQPQHF

clone_size: NA
v_call: TRBV12-3/TRBV12-4
d_call: NA
cdr3_length: 13
j_call: TRBJ1-1
cdr3_nt: TGTGCCAGCAGTTTTCAGGGATCGGGTGAAGCTTTCTTT
cdr3_aa: CASSFQGSGEAFF

clone_size: NA
v_call: TRBV28
d_call: NA
cdr3_length: 17
j_call: TRBJ1-5
cdr3_nt: TGTGCCAGCAGCTTAATCGGGCCCGGGGTGGGCAATCAGCCCCAGCATTTT
cdr3_aa: CASSLIGPGVGNQPQHF

clone_size: NA
v_call: TRBV7-2
d_call: NA
cdr3_length: 17
j_call: TRBJ1-2
cdr3_nt: TGTGCCAGCAGCTTAGGTCTCGGGGTTACAAATAGCTATGGCTACACCTTC
cdr3_aa: CASSLGLGVTNSYGYTF